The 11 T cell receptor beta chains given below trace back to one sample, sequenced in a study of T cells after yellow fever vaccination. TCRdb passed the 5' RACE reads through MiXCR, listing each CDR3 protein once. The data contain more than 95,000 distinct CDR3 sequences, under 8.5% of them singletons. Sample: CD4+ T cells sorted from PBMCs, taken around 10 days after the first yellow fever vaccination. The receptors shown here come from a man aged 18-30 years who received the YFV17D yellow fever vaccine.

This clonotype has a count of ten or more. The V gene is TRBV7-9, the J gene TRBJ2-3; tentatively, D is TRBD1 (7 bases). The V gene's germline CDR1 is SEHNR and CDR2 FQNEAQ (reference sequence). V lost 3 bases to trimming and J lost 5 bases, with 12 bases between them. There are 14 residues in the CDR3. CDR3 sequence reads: CASSFGGGEDTQYF. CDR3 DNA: TGTGCCAGCAGCTTCGGAGGGGGCGAAGATACGCAGTATTTT.

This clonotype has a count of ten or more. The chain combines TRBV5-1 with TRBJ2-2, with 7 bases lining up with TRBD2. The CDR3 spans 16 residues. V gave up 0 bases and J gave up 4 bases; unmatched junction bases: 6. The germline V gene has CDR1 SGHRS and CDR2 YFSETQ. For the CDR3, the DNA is TGCGCCAGCAGCTTGGATCCTAGCGGAAGCACCGGGGAGCTGTTTTTT. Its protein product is CASSLDPSGSTGELFF. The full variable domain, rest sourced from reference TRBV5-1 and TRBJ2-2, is KAGVTQTPRYLIKTRGQQVTLSCSPISGHRSVSWYQQTPGQGLQFLFEYFSETQRNKGNFPGRFSGRQFSNSRSEMNVSTLELGDSALYLCASSLDPSGSTGELFFGEGSRLTVL.

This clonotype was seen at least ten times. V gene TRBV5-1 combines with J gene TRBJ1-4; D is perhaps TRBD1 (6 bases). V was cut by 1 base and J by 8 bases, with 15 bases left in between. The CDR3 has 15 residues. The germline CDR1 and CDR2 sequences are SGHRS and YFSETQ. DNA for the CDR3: TGCGCCAGCAGCTTGAAGGGGGATTTCAGCGAAAAACTGTTTTTT. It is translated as CASSLKGDFSEKLFF. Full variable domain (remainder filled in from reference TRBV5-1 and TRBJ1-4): KAGVTQTPRYLIKTRGQQVTLSCSPISGHRSVSWYQQTPGQGLQFLFEYFSETQRNKGNFPGRFSGRQFSNSRSEMNVSTLELGDSALYLCASSLKGDFSEKLFFGSGTQLSVL.

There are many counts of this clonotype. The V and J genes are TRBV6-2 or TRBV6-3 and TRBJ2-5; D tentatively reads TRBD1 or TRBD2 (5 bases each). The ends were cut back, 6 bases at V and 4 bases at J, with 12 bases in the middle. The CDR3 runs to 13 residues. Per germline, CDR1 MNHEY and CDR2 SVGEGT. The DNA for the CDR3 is TGTGCCAGCAGAGACTTTGGGGGAGAGACCCAGTACTTC. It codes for CASRDFGGETQYF.

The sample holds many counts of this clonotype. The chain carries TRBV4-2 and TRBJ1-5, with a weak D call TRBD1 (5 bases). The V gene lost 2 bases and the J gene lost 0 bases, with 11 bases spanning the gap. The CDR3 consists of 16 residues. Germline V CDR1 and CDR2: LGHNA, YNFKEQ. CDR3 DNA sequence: TGTGCCAGCAGCCAACAGGGAGGCCATAGCAATCAGCCCCAGCATTTT. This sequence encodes CASSQQGGHSNQPQHF.

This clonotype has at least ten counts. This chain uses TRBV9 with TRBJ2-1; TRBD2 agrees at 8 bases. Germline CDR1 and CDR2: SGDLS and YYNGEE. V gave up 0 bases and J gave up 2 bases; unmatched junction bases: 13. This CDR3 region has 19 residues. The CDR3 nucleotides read TGTGCCAGCAGCGTAGGGGGACTAGTAAGTTCGATCGCCTACAATGAGCAGTTCTTC. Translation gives CASSVGGLVSSIAYNEQFF.

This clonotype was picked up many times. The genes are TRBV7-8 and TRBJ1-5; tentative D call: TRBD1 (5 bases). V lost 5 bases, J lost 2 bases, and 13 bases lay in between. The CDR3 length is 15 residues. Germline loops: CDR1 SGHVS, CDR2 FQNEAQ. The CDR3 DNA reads TGTGCCAGCAGCGTCAGGGCTTTTGGCAATCAGCCCCAGCATTTT. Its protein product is CASSVRAFGNQPQHF. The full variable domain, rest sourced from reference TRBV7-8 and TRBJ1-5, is GAGVSQSPRYKVAKRGQDVALRCDPISGHVSLFWYQQALGQGPEFLTYFQNEAQLDKSGLPSDRFFAERPEGSVSTLKIQRTQQEDSAVYLCASSVRAFGNQPQHFGDGTRLSIL.

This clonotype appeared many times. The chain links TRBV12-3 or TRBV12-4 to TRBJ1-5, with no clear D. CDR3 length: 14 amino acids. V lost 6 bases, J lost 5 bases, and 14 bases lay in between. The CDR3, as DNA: TGTGCCAGCAGACCCCAGGACGGTGATCAGCCCCAGCATTTT. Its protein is CASRPQDGDQPQHF.

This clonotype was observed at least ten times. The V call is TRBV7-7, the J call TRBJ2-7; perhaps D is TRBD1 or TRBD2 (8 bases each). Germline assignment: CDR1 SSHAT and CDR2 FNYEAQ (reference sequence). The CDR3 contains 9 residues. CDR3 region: CASGDRLYV. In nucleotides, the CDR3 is TGTGCTAGCGGGGACAGGCTCTACGTC.

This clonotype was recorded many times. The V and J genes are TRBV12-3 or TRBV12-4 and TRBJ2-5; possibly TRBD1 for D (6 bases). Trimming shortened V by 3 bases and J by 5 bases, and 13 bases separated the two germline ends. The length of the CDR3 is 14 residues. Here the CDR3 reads CASSLNRVRETQYF. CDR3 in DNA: TGTGCCAGCAGTTTGAACAGGGTGAGGGAGACCCAGTACTTC.

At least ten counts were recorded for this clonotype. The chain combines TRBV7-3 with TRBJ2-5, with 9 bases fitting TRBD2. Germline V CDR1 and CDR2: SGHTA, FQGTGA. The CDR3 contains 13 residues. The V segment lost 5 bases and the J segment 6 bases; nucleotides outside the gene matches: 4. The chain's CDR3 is CASSEGLAQTQYF. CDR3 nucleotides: TGTGCCAGCAGCGAAGGACTAGCGCAGACCCAGTACTTC.